These 15 T cell receptor beta chains were sequenced from one sample in a study of spatial heterogeneity in lung cancer. This sample's time point: sample taken at primary tumor resection. TCRdb fed the 5' RACE reads into MiXCR, producing one record per CDR3 protein. The data contain about 92,000 distinct CDR3 sequences, roughly 12% of them singletons. Here the sequenced sample was PBMCs, taken at surgery. The receptors originated from a male donor with early-stage non-small cell lung cancer.

This clonotype came up a few times. The V call is TRBV7-8, the J call TRBJ2-3; no clear D. Germline CDR1 and CDR2: SGHVS and FQNEAQ. V was shortened by 2 bases and J by 10 bases, with 10 bases between the two germline ends. The CDR3 has 12 amino acids. This CDR3 reads CASSLSGGPQYF. In DNA, the CDR3 is TGTGCCAGCAGCTTATCGGGTGGTCCGCAGTATTTT.

This clonotype was counted only a few times. This sequence joins TRBV18 and TRBJ2-7, with D perhaps matching TRBD1 (5 bases). Germline V lookup: CDR1 KGHSH, CDR2 LQKENI. The V end lost 2 bases, the J end lost 3 bases, and 8 bases lay between the germline ends. This CDR3 region has 13 residues. The CDR3 loop reads CASSPSGYYEQYF. The CDR3 bases are TGTGCCAGCTCACCATCAGGGTACTACGAGCAGTACTTC.

The V gene is TRBV29-1, the J gene TRBJ1-3; the D gene is possibly TRBD1 (6 bases). Germline V lookup: CDR1 SQVTM, CDR2 ANQGSEA. This CDR3 has 14 residues. Trimming pared 3 bases from V and 3 bases from J, leaving 12 bases between. The CDR3 reads CSVDQGGGGNTIYF. CDR3 nucleotides: TGCAGCGTTGATCAAGGGGGAGGTGGAAACACCATATATTTT.

The J gene is TRBJ2-3, the V gene TRBV28; D unresolved. The germline V gene has CDR1 MDHEN and CDR2 SYDVKM. The CDR3 extends over 11 amino acids. The V end was cut by 4 bases, the J end by 7 bases, with 6 bases between. CDR3 DNA: TGTGCCAGCAGTTCTCGAAATACGCAGTATTTT. This codes for CASSSRNTQYF.

The chain recombines TRBV28 with TRBJ1-2; D is possibly TRBD1 (5 bases). Germline values: CDR1 MDHEN, CDR2 SYDVKM. The CDR3 loop spans 14 amino acids. V lost 11 bases to trimming and J lost 6 bases, with 22 bases between them. The CDR3 nucleotides read TGTGCCGTAGCCCCTGACAGTGGATTGGATGGCTACACCTTC. The encoded protein is CAVAPDSGLDGYTF.

The sample holds many counts of this clonotype. This rearrangement joins TRBV10-3 to TRBJ2-7, with TRBD1 as a possible D gene (6 bases). Germline V gene data show CDR1 as ENHRY and CDR2 as SYGVKD. This CDR3 contains 13 residues. The V gene lost 5 bases and the J gene lost 3 bases, with 11 bases spanning the gap. CDR3 sequence: CAISNGQNYEQYF. CDR3 in DNA: TGTGCCATCAGTAATGGACAGAACTACGAGCAGTACTTC.

This chain joins TRBV25-1 and TRBJ2-5; unclear D gene. The CDR3 has 13 amino acids. In germline, CDR1 is MGHDK, CDR2 SYGVNS. Trimming stripped 4 bases from V and 0 bases from J, with 6 bases between. The CDR3 loop is CASSAPHQETQYF. CDR3 nucleotides: TGTGCCAGCAGTGCCCCCCACCAAGAGACCCAGTACTTC.

In its sample, this clonotype was seen many times. V usage is TRBV5-1 and J usage is TRBJ2-5; 10 positions match TRBD2. The CDR3 is 15 amino acids. The germline V gene has CDR1 SGHRS and CDR2 YFSETQ. Trimming at V came to 1 base and at J to 0 bases, leaving 0 bases not matched to a gene. The CDR3 coding sequence is TGCGCCAGCAGCTTGACTAGCGGGGACCAAGAGACCCAGTACTTC. Translation: CASSLTSGDQETQYF.

This sequence joins TRBV29-1 and TRBJ1-1; D is unresolved. The CDR3 is 11 amino acids. The ends were cut back, 4 bases at V and 8 bases at J, with 11 bases in the middle. CDR1 and CDR2 from the germline V gene are SQVTM and ANQGSEA. The DNA of the CDR3 is TGCAGCGTTGGTCGGGAATCCGAAGCTTTCTTT. Translating it yields CSVGRESEAFF.

This clonotype was detected a few times. This rearrangement joins TRBV30 to TRBJ2-5, with 9 positions matching TRBD1. Germline loops: CDR1 GTSNPN, CDR2 SVGIG (reference sequence). V was clipped by 2 bases and J by 5 bases; unmatched bases: 6. This CDR3 contains 14 residues. CDR3 amino acids: CAWSITGGLETQYF. The CDR3 coding sequence is TGTGCCTGGAGTATAACAGGGGGCTTGGAGACCCAGTACTTC.

The chain combines TRBV5-1 with TRBJ2-5, with no clear D. From germline, CDR1 is SGHRS and CDR2 YFSETQ. The CDR3 consists of 13 residues. Between the trimmed V and J ends, which lost 1 base and 5 bases, there was a span of 9 bases. The CDR3: CASSLKPRETQYF. The CDR3 DNA sequence: TGCGCCAGCAGCTTGAAACCCCGGGAGACCCAGTACTTC.

This clonotype turned up a few times. The rearrangement uses TRBV20-1 and TRBJ2-7; 8 bases are a match to TRBD1. Germline V gene lookup returns CDR1 DFQATT and CDR2 SNEGSKA (reference sequence). The length of the CDR3 is 12 residues. V lost 6 bases to trimming and J lost 6 bases; unmatched junction nucleotides: 7. CDR3 nucleotide sequence: TGCAGTGCCCCCCGGACAGGGCTCGAGCAGTACTTC. Amino acids: CSAPRTGLEQYF.

This clonotype was observed at least ten times. V usage is TRBV6-2 or TRBV6-3 and J usage is TRBJ2-7; D not resolved. Per germline, CDR1 MNHEY and CDR2 SVGEGT. Trimming took 6 bases from V and 4 from J, leaving 7 bases between them. This CDR3 comprises 11 residues. CDR3 sequence: CASSHRYEQYF. Here the CDR3 DNA reads TGTGCCAGCAGCCACAGATACGAGCAGTACTTC.

The table lists this clonotype with many counts. CDR3 nucleotide sequence: TGTGCCAGCAGCCCCGGGACTAGTCGGGAGACCCAGTACTTC. It translates to CASSPGTSRETQYF. This chain joins TRBV7-3 and TRBJ2-5, with 8 bases that match TRBD2. The V segment lost 5 bases and the J segment 5 bases; nucleotides outside the gene matches: 7. This CDR3 region has 14 residues. CDR1 is SGHTA and CDR2 is FQGTGA in the germline V gene. Filled out from reference TRBV7-3 and TRBJ2-5, the complete variable domain reads GAGVSQTPSNKVTEKGKYVELRCDPISGHTALYWYRQSLGQGPEFLIYFQGTGAADDSGLPNDRFFAVRPEGSVSTLKIQRTERGDSAVYLCASSPGTSRETQYFGPGTRLLVL.

This chain uses TRBV5-1 with TRBJ2-7, with 9 bases fitting TRBD1. The CDR3 length is 15 residues. Germline assignment: CDR1 SGHRS and CDR2 YFSETQ. The V gene end was trimmed by 5 bases and the J gene end by 6 bases; junction bases not matched to a gene: 12. CDR3 nucleotides: TGCGCCAGCAGGTCTTCCGGGACAGGGTCTAGCGAGCAGTACTTC. Translating it yields CASRSSGTGSSEQYF. Filled out from reference TRBV5-1 and TRBJ2-7, the complete variable domain reads KAGVTQTPRYLIKTRGQQVTLSCSPISGHRSVSWYQQTPGQGLQFLFEYFSETQRNKGNFPGRFSGRQFSNSRSEMNVSTLELGDSALYLCASRSSGTGSSEQYFGPGTRLTVT.